The 22 T cell receptor beta chains reported below all come from one sample, sequenced in a study of blood T cells in healthy people across ages. A second PCR of 7 to 11 cycles used a sample-barcoded 5' primer and a J-beta primer mix. One entry per CDR3 protein results from TCRdb running MiXCR on the 5' RACE reads. The table has around 1,600,000 distinct CDR3 sequences, 35% to 45% seen once. The specimen sequenced was blood. The receptors stem from a young woman in good health.

This clonotype was counted between two and nine times. The CDR3 sequence: CSARATGPYEQYF. CDR3 nucleotide sequence: TGCAGTGCCCGAGCGACAGGGCCCTACGAGCAGTACTTC. V gene TRBV20-1 combines with J gene TRBJ2-5; 7 bases fit TRBD1. Gene TRBJ2-7 matches the end of the DNA better, so the J call may be wrong. The CDR3 loop spans 13 amino acids. CDR1 DFQATT and CDR2 SNEGSKA come from the germline V gene (reference sequence).

This clonotype came up a few times. The chain recombines TRBV5-1 with TRBJ2-1; D is undetermined. Trimming shortened V by 1 base and J by 9 bases, and 11 bases separated the two germline ends. This CDR3 has 13 amino acids. The germline gives CDR1 SGHRS, CDR2 YFSETQ. CDR3 region: CASSLIAGGEQFF. DNA for the CDR3: TGCGCCAGCAGCTTGATTGCAGGCGGTGAGCAGTTCTTC.

This clonotype was counted between two and nine times. The chain employs TRBV7-6 and TRBJ1-1; D may be TRBD1 (5 bases). Per the germline V gene, CDR1 is SGHVS and CDR2 is FNYEAQ. The CDR3 contains 15 residues. Deletions cut 3 bases from V and 4 bases from J, with 15 bases between. CDR3 nucleotide sequence: TGTGCCAGCAGCTTCGGGGGAGGGGAGGGCACTGAAGCTTTCTTT. Protein sequence: CASSFGGGEGTEAFF.

The chain links TRBV11-2 to TRBJ2-7; D remains ambiguous. There are 15 residues in the CDR3. Germline CDR1 reads SGHAT; CDR2 reads FQNNGV. V lost 3 bases to trimming and J lost 7 bases, with 19 bases between them. CDR3 protein: CASSLATSSYNEQYF. The CDR3 DNA reads TGTGCCAGCAGCTTGGCGACGAGCTCCTACAATGAGCAGTACTTC.

The rearrangement links TRBV5-1 to TRBJ2-7, with 7 bases that match TRBD1. With V trimmed by 4 bases and J by 0 bases, 10 bases remained unmatched. The CDR3 is made up of 16 amino acids. From germline, CDR1 is SGHRS and CDR2 YFSETQ. The CDR3 region has the DNA TGCGCCAGCAGCAACGGAGACAGGGCCCTCTCCTACGAGCAGTACTTC. Encoded protein: CASSNGDRALSYEQYF. Full variable domain (rest looked up from reference TRBV5-1 and TRBJ2-7): KAGVTQTPRYLIKTRGQQVTLSCSPISGHRSVSWYQQTPGQGLQFLFEYFSETQRNKGNFPGRFSGRQFSNSRSEMNVSTLELGDSALYLCASSNGDRALSYEQYFGPGTRLTVT.

This chain joins TRBV5-1 and TRBJ2-1, with 9 bases fitting TRBD2. TRBJ2-7 matches the DNA end more closely, so the J call is doubtful. The CDR3 sequence is 15 residues long. Germline V gene lookup returns CDR1 SGHRS and CDR2 YFSETQ. CDR3 nucleotides: TGCGCCAGCACTCCAGGACTAGCGTACTACAATGAGCAGTACTTC. Its translation: CASTPGLAYYNEQYF.

This chain connects TRBV3-1 to TRBJ1-1, with 12 bases matching TRBD1. Germline V lookup: CDR1 LGHDT, CDR2 YNNKEL (reference sequence). The CDR3 loop spans 15 amino acids. With 3 bases clipped from V and 4 bases from J, the junction kept 3 bases outside the gene matches. The CDR3 sequence: CASSHRDRGRTEAFF. CDR3 bases: TGTGCCAGCAGCCACCGGGACAGGGGGCGCACTGAAGCTTTCTTT.

This clonotype was counted between two and nine times. The chain is built from TRBV7-9 and TRBJ2-1; D might be TRBD2 (7 bases). The CDR3 has 15 residues. CDR1 SEHNR and CDR2 FQNEAQ come from the germline V gene (reference sequence). V gave up 8 bases and J gave up 0 bases, with 14 bases separating them. DNA of the CDR3: TGTGCCAGCCAGAACGGGGGGCGCTCCTACAATGAGCAGTTCTTC. Amino acid sequence: CASQNGGRSYNEQFF.

This clonotype was found a few times. The chain links TRBV30 to TRBJ2-1, with a possible D match to TRBD1 (6 bases). Between the trimmed V and J ends, which lost 8 bases and 9 bases, there was a span of 23 bases. The CDR3 is 14 residues long. From germline, CDR1 is GTSNPN and CDR2 SVGIG (reference sequence). The CDR3 DNA reads as TGTGCCGGACAGAAAGGAAATCTAGCCCCTGAGCAGTTCTTC. The encoded protein is CAGQKGNLAPEQFF.

This clonotype was seen a handful of times. The chain combines TRBV25-1 with TRBJ2-1; 7 nucleotides line up with TRBD2. V was pared by 6 bases and J by 3 bases, with 11 bases of the junction left unmatched. In germline, CDR1 is MGHDK, CDR2 SYGVNS. The CDR3 has 16 amino acids. CDR3: CASSTSRLALYNEQFF. CDR3 bases: TGTGCCAGCAGCACCAGTAGACTAGCTCTCTACAATGAGCAGTTCTTC.

This sequence joins TRBV27 and TRBJ2-1; D unclear. With 2 bases removed from V and 8 bases from J, the gap between germline ends came to 13 bases. CDR1 is MNHEY, CDR2 SMNVEV, per germline (reference sequence). The CDR3 has 14 residues. The CDR3 sequence: CASSLGWGQDEQFF. The CDR3 region has the DNA TGTGCCAGCAGTTTAGGTTGGGGTCAGGATGAGCAGTTCTTC.

The chain couples TRBV3-1 to TRBJ2-1, with 9 nucleotides matching TRBD1. J was trimmed by 7 bases and V by 1 base; bases with no gene match: 8. CDR1 and CDR2 from the germline V gene are LGHDT and YNNKEL (reference sequence). This CDR3 has 16 residues. Written as DNA, the CDR3 is TGTGCCAGCAGCCAAGCCCCTACCGGGACAGGGAATGAGCAGTTCTTC. As protein: CASSQAPTGTGNEQFF.

The chain has TRBV6-5 and TRBJ1-6; 7 nucleotides match TRBD1. Germline lookup yields CDR1 MNHEY and CDR2 SVGAGI. This CDR3 has 15 amino acids. V was pared by 5 bases and J by 9 bases, with 10 bases of the junction left unmatched. The CDR3 reads CASSTDRDLGSPLHF. In DNA form, the CDR3 reads TGTGCCAGCAGTACAGACAGGGACCTAGGTTCACCCCTCCACTTT.

The chain combines TRBV25-1 with TRBJ2-7; TRBD1 matches at 9 bases. V lost 6 bases, J lost 2 bases, and 2 bases stayed unmatched. This CDR3 has 13 amino acids. CDR1 MGHDK and CDR2 SYGVNS come from the germline V gene. CDR3 in amino acids: CASRDRGPYEQYF. The CDR3 nucleotides are TGTGCCAGCAGGGACAGGGGCCCCTACGAGCAGTACTTC.

The chain combines TRBV10-3 with TRBJ2-3; 9 bases are a match to TRBD2. Germline V gene sequence: CDR1 ENHRY, CDR2 SYGVKD. The CDR3 is 16 amino acids. V shed 3 bases, J shed 0 bases, and the junction held 4 bases outside the gene matches. CDR3 in DNA: TGTGCCATCAGTGAACGGAGCGGGGGGAGCACAGATACGCAGTATTTT. Translating it yields CAISERSGGSTDTQYF.

The V gene is TRBV20-1, the J gene TRBJ2-7; TRBD2 agrees at 7 bases. J lost 7 bases, V lost 7 bases, and 16 bases had no gene match. This CDR3 is 14 amino acids long. From germline, CDR1 is DFQATT and CDR2 SNEGSKA (reference sequence). The CDR3 reads CSVQTGTSDNEQYF. The CDR3 DNA follows: TGCAGTGTTCAGACCGGTACTAGCGACAATGAGCAGTACTTC.

This clonotype showed up just a few times. This rearrangement joins TRBV12-3 or TRBV12-4 to TRBJ2-5; the D gene is possibly TRBD2 (6 bases). V was shortened by 3 bases and J by 4 bases, with 15 bases between the two germline ends. CDR3 length equals 15 residues. The CDR3 sequence: CASSFGRGIGETQYF. The DNA of the CDR3 is TGTGCCAGCAGTTTTGGGCGGGGAATCGGAGAGACCCAGTACTTC.

This chain uses TRBV5-1 with TRBJ2-3; TRBD2 agrees at 7 bases. The V gene's germline CDR1 is SGHRS and CDR2 YFSETQ. V was clipped by 1 base and J by 2 bases; unmatched bases: 1. The CDR3 runs 14 residues. CDR3 coding DNA: TGCGCCAGCAGCTTGAGGGACTACACAGATACGCAGTATTTT. Amino acid sequence: CASSLRDYTDTQYF. Full variable domain (remainder filled in from reference TRBV5-1 and TRBJ2-3): KAGVTQTPRYLIKTRGQQVTLSCSPISGHRSVSWYQQTPGQGLQFLFEYFSETQRNKGNFPGRFSGRQFSNSRSEMNVSTLELGDSALYLCASSLRDYTDTQYFGPGTRLTVL.

This clonotype has a handful of counts. The gene calls are TRBV10-3 and TRBJ1-2; tentatively, D is TRBD1 (6 bases). The CDR3 contains 13 residues. Trimming removed 6 bases from V and 4 bases from J, with 12 bases in between. Germline lookup yields CDR1 ENHRY and CDR2 SYGVKD. The CDR3 here is CAISPGHGYGYTF. The CDR3 coding sequence is TGTGCCATCAGCCCGGGACACGGCTATGGCTACACCTTC.

This clonotype has a count of ten or more. The V and J genes are TRBV11-3 and TRBJ2-1; D gene unclear. This CDR3 is built from 14 residues. The V gene's germline CDR1 is SGHNT and CDR2 YENEEA. Trimming pared 1 base from V and 9 bases from J, leaving 13 bases between. DNA for the CDR3: TGTGCCAGCAGCTTAGGTTTAGCCTTCGGTGAGCAGTTCTTC. Amino acid sequence: CASSLGLAFGEQFF. Drawing the rest from reference TRBV11-3 and TRBJ2-1, the complete variable domain is EAGVVQSPRYKIIEKKQPVAFWCNPISGHNTLYWYLQNLGQGPELLIRYENEEAVDDSQLPKDRFSAERLKGVDSTLKIQPAELGDSAVYLCASSLGLAFGEQFFGPGTRLTVL.

This chain connects TRBV25-1 to TRBJ2-6, with TRBD2 identical over 14 bases. Germline V lookup: CDR1 MGHDK, CDR2 SYGVNS. This CDR3 is built from 20 residues. Trimming cost V 2 bases and J 1 base; bases outside gene matches: 7. CDR3 sequence: CASSEPIGLAGGSGANVLTF. The DNA of the CDR3 is TGTGCCAGCAGTGAACCTATTGGACTAGCGGGAGGTTCTGGGGCCAACGTCCTGACTTTC.

J is TRBJ2-3 and V is TRBV12-3 or TRBV12-4; 14 bases are shared with TRBD2. The ends lost 4 bases at V and 0 bases at J; junction bases unmatched: 6. This CDR3 has 18 residues. The CDR3 DNA is TGTGCCAGCAGTTCGGGACTAGCGGGAGACTCTAGCACAGATACGCAGTATTTT. Translating it yields CASSSGLAGDSSTDTQYF.